This T cell receptor (beta chain) comes out of a study of shared clonotypes between healthy human individuals. Study details: The donors, a couple of women and a few men, were aged 18 to 49. The plates for each donor numbered three CD4 naive, three CD4 memory, two CD8 naive and one CD8 memory. Study outcomes and limitations: Memory subsets generally showed lower estimated richness than naive subsets. With few donors, the genetic and exposure-history diversity represented was limited.

This CDR3 is 13 amino acids long. V dropped 4 bases and J dropped 2 bases, with 12 bases sitting between them. The germline gives CDR1 SQVTM, CDR2 ANQGSEA. The table lists this clone with a few counts. Its cognate antigen is unknown. Naive CD8 isolation took CD45RO-negative cells positively selected for CCR7 and excluded terminally differentiated effector memory CD45RA+ cells. The table came from immunoSEQ multiplex PCR; TCRdb's copy has only in-frame clones and leaves some out. The data show about 700,000 clones, 92% seen once. The rearrangement uses TRBV29-1 and TRBJ2-7; weak D call: TRBD2 (5 bases). The material sequenced was naive CD8+ T cells sorted from blood. The receptor comes from a man under 40 in good health. The CDR3 loop reads CSVVSQEAYEQYF. Here the CDR3 DNA reads TGCAGCGTTGTAAGTCAGGAGGCCTACGAGCAGTACTTC.